Below, 5 T cell receptor beta chains from the same sample are listed, as sequenced in a study of blood T cell repertoires in COVID-19. Clones were read by immunoSEQ multiplex PCR, and TCRdb kept only the in-frame ones, dropping some. The profile shows approximately 300,000 clones, around 86% of them singletons. Sequencing was carried out using PBMCs or T cells enriched from blood (not recorded which). These TCRs come from a man between 60 and 75 years old who had recovered from COVID-19.

This rearrangement joins TRBV14 to TRBJ1-4; 7 bases line up with TRBD1. In germline, CDR1 is SGHDN, CDR2 FVKESK. V was clipped by 4 bases and J by 0 bases; unmatched bases: 8. The CDR3 extends over 17 amino acids. CDR3 sequence (DNA): TGTGCCAGCAGCCGTTTTGCCCAGGGGGCAACTAATGAAAAACTGTTTTTT. Translating it yields CASSRFAQGATNEKLFF.

The gene calls are TRBV19 and TRBJ2-4; D is unresolved. Trimming shortened V by 6 bases and J by 0 bases, and 6 bases separated the two germline ends. The CDR3 loop spans 13 amino acids. In germline, CDR1 is LNHDA, CDR2 SQIVND (reference sequence). Written as DNA, the CDR3 is TGTGCCAGTAGGCAGTTAGCCAAAAACATTCAGTACTTC. Its protein is CASRQLAKNIQYF. The whole variable domain, remainder taken from reference TRBV19 and TRBJ2-4, is DGGITQSPKYLFRKEGQNVTLSCEQNLNHDAMYWYRQDPGQGLRLIYYSQIVNDFQKGDIAEGYSVSREKKESFPLTVTSAQKNPTAFYLCASRQLAKNIQYFGAGTRLSVL.

The chain joins TRBV20-1 to TRBJ2-3; no reliable D call. Trimming left V 7 bases short and J 0 bases short, with 5 bases between. Germline CDR1 reads DFQATT; CDR2 reads SNEGSKA (reference sequence). This CDR3 comprises 11 residues. The CDR3 loop reads CSGVSTDTQYF. CDR3 nucleotide sequence: TGCAGTGGCGTGAGCACAGATACGCAGTATTTT.

V is TRBV2 and J is TRBJ2-7; 8 nucleotides agree with TRBD2. The CDR3 totals 14 residues. J was trimmed by 2 bases and V by 5 bases; bases with no gene match: 5. CDR1 is SNHLY, CDR2 FYNNEI, per germline. CDR3 loop: CASSPREGTYEQYF. The CDR3 DNA reads as TGTGCCAGCAGTCCCCGGGAGGGGACCTACGAGCAGTACTTC.

The chain is built from TRBV4-2 and TRBJ1-2, with 9 bases aligning to TRBD1. After removal of 3 bases from V and 2 bases from J, the junction contained 4 bases not matched to a gene. Looked up from germline, CDR1 is LGHNA and CDR2 is YNFKEQ. CDR3 length: 15 amino acids. The CDR3 sequence: CASSQPTGGNYGYTF. The CDR3, as DNA: TGTGCCAGCAGCCAGCCGACAGGGGGAAACTATGGCTACACCTTC.